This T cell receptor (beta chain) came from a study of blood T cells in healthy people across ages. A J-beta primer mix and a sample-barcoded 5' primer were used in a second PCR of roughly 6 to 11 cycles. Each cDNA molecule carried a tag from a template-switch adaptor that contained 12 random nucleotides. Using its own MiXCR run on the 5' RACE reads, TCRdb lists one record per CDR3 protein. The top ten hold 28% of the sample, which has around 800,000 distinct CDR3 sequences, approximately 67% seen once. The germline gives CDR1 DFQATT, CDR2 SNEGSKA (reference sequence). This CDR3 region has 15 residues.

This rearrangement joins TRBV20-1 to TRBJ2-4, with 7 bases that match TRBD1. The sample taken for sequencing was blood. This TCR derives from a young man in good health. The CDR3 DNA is TGCACCTCCTATCCAGGGGGAACTGCCAAAAACATTCAGTACTTC. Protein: CTSYPGGTAKNIQYF.